Below are 17 T cell receptor beta chains sequenced from a single sample in a study of stem cell transplantation in POMP-related autoinflammatory disease. This table comes from immunoSEQ multiplex PCR, and its TCRdb copy is limited to in-frame clones, with some not included. The sample includes about 26,000 clones, 82% of them seen just once. This specimen was CD4+ T cells from PBMCs, taken before stem cell transplantation. The receptor set was obtained from a human donor with POMP-related autoinflammation and immune dysregulation (PRAID).

CDR3 sequence (DNA): TGTGCCAGTAGTATACAGAATAATTCACCCCTCCACTTT. Its translation is CASSIQNNSPLHF. The chain combines TRBV19 with TRBJ1-6; no firm D call. Looked up from germline, CDR1 is LNHDA and CDR2 is SQIVND (reference sequence). Trimming pared 2 bases from V and 5 bases from J, leaving 4 bases between. CDR3 length: 13 residues.

This chain uses TRBV9 with TRBJ1-4, with D possibly TRBD1 on 6 matching bases. Looked up from germline, CDR1 is SGDLS and CDR2 is YYNGEE. The germline V and J ends were trimmed by 4 bases and 6 bases, with 16 bases remaining between them. This CDR3 region has 15 residues. CDR3 sequence: CASSYATGRDEKLFF. CDR3 coding DNA: TGTGCCAGCAGCTACGCTACAGGGAGAGATGAAAAACTGTTTTTT.

The V call is TRBV7-9, the J call TRBJ2-5; 8 bases are a match to TRBD2. The V gene end was trimmed by 6 bases and the J gene end by 4 bases; junction bases not matched to a gene: 10. This CDR3 is 15 amino acids long. In germline, CDR1 is SEHNR, CDR2 FQNEAQ (reference sequence). The CDR3 sequence is CASRPPSAGGETQYF. The CDR3 nucleotides are TGTGCCAGCAGACCGCCTTCGGCGGGAGGAGAGACCCAGTACTTC.

The chain recombines TRBV19 with TRBJ1-6; D not resolved. Trimming cost V 5 bases and J 5 bases, with 13 bases left between them. Germline CDR1 and CDR2: LNHDA and SQIVND (reference sequence). The CDR3 contains 15 residues. CDR3 residues: CASSLRRADNSPLHF. In DNA, the CDR3 is TGTGCCAGTAGTCTAAGACGGGCCGATAATTCACCCCTCCACTTT.

The chain employs TRBV29-1 and TRBJ1-5; 9 nucleotides align to TRBD1. Germline loops: CDR1 SQVTM, CDR2 ANQGSEA. V shed 5 bases and J 0 bases; nucleotides not matched to a gene: 8. The CDR3 contains 16 residues. In DNA form, the CDR3 reads TGCAGCGTTTCGGGACAGGGATTTAATAGCAATCAGCCCCAGCATTTT. As protein: CSVSGQGFNSNQPQHF. Together with reference TRBV29-1 and TRBJ1-5, the CDR3 gives the full variable domain: SAVISQKPSRDICQRGTSLTIQCQVDSQVTMMFWYRQQPGQSLTLIATANQGSEATYESGFVIDKFPISRPNLTFSTLTVSNMSPEDSSIYLCSVSGQGFNSNQPQHFGDGTRLSIL.

V and J are TRBV7-9 and TRBJ1-1, with D hard to call. Trimming pared 8 bases from V and 3 bases from J, leaving 10 bases between. Looked up from germline, CDR1 is SEHNR and CDR2 is FQNEAQ (reference sequence). CDR3 length equals 12 residues. The DNA of the CDR3 is TGTGCCAGCGGGGAGAGGGACACTGAAGCTTTCTTT. This encodes CASGERDTEAFF.

The chain employs TRBV4-1 and TRBJ2-3; weak D call: TRBD2 (5 bases). This CDR3 is built from 15 residues. Trimming pared 0 bases from V and 0 bases from J, leaving 7 bases between. From germline, CDR1 is MGHRA and CDR2 YSYEKL. This CDR3 reads CASSQDPSSTDTQYF. In nucleotides, the CDR3 is TGCGCCAGCAGCCAAGATCCTAGCAGCACAGATACGCAGTATTTT.

The rearrangement uses TRBV21-1 and TRBJ2-3; TRBD2, as called in the table, went unchecked against the DNA. TRBV21-1 has pseudogene status. The CDR3 spans 17 residues. The CDR3 reads CASSKPKAGGCTDTQYF. The CDR3 DNA sequence: TGTGCCAGCAGCAAACCCAAAGCGGGAGGTTGCACAGATACGCAGTATTTT.

The V and J genes are TRBV2 and TRBJ2-3; 10 bases map to TRBD2. V gave up 2 bases and J gave up 1 base; unmatched junction bases: 6. Germline values: CDR1 SNHLY, CDR2 FYNNEI. The CDR3 is 17 amino acids. The CDR3 sequence is CASSELAGEVGTDTQYF. The CDR3 DNA is TGTGCCAGCAGTGAACTAGCGGGAGAAGTCGGCACAGATACGCAGTATTTT.

This clone was seen only once. J is TRBJ2-7 and V is TRBV6-6; 11 bases line up with TRBD2. Trimming cost V 7 bases and J 3 bases; bases outside gene matches: 8. Germline loops: CDR1 MNHNY, CDR2 SVGAGI (reference sequence). The CDR3 extends over 15 amino acids. DNA for the CDR3: TGTGCCAGCAAACAGCTGGGACTAGCGGACTACGAGCAGTACTTC. This codes for CASKQLGLADYEQYF.

This clone was seen a single time. This chain uses TRBV7-2 with TRBJ2-6, with D possibly TRBD2 on 7 matching bases. The CDR3 sequence is 18 residues long. Germline assignment: CDR1 SGHTA and CDR2 FQGNSA. Trimming left V 2 bases short and J 4 bases short, with 18 bases between. This CDR3 reads CASSLPKGGALGANVLTF. The CDR3 DNA follows: TGTGCCAGCAGCTTACCGAAGGGGGGGGCGCTGGGGGCCAACGTCCTGACTTTC.

The J gene is TRBJ2-1, the V gene TRBV6-5; tentatively, D is TRBD1 (5 bases). This CDR3 region has 13 residues. Germline V gives CDR1 MNHEY, CDR2 SVGAGI. V was cut by 2 bases and J by 10 bases, with 12 bases left in between. This CDR3 reads CASSYIGQQEQFF. CDR3 sequence (DNA): TGTGCCAGCAGTTACATAGGACAACAAGAGCAGTTCTTC.

The rearrangement uses TRBV6-5 and TRBJ1-1; 8 bases line up with TRBD1. V dropped 3 bases and J dropped 4; count of bases not matched to a gene: 10. This CDR3 comprises 16 residues. The germline gives CDR1 MNHEY, CDR2 SVGAGI. CDR3 sequence reads: CASSYRPGGLSTEAFF. In DNA, the CDR3 is TGTGCCAGCAGTTATCGACCAGGGGGCTTAAGCACTGAAGCTTTCTTT.

This chain connects TRBV7-2 to TRBJ2-1; D is unresolved. Germline CDR1 SGHTA, CDR2 FQGNSA. The CDR3 is 15 amino acids. Trimming removed 1 base at V and 2 bases at J, with 9 bases between. For the CDR3, the DNA is TGTGCCAGCAGCTTAGACCAGTTAACCTACAATGAGCAGTTCTTC. Protein sequence: CASSLDQLTYNEQFF.

For the CDR3, the DNA is TGTGCCAGCAGGACGACCACCGGGGAGCTGTTTTTT. Translation gives CASRTTTGELFF. The chain recombines TRBV25-1 with TRBJ2-2; no definite D call. The CDR3 runs to 12 residues. V was shortened by 6 bases and J by 4 bases, with 6 bases between the two germline ends. Looked up from germline, CDR1 is MGHDK and CDR2 is SYGVNS.

The chain employs TRBV7-2 and TRBJ2-3, with D unclear. The CDR3 has 19 residues. The V and J ends lost 2 bases and 0 bases respectively, with 21 bases between them. Germline assignment: CDR1 SGHTA and CDR2 FQGNSA. Written as DNA, the CDR3 is TGTGCCAGCAGCTTACGGCGACTCCCGAAGGTGTCTAGCACAGATACGCAGTATTTT. Translated: CASSLRRLPKVSSTDTQYF.

The chain carries TRBV30 and TRBJ1-1, with unresolved D. Germline V gene data show CDR1 as GTSNPN and CDR2 as SVGIG (reference sequence). The V gene lost 4 bases and the J gene lost 3 bases, with 18 bases spanning the gap. This CDR3 has 15 amino acids. In nucleotides, the CDR3 is TGTGCCTGGACCCCCCGACCGGGGTGGGACACTGAAGCTTTCTTT. Its protein is CAWTPRPGWDTEAFF.